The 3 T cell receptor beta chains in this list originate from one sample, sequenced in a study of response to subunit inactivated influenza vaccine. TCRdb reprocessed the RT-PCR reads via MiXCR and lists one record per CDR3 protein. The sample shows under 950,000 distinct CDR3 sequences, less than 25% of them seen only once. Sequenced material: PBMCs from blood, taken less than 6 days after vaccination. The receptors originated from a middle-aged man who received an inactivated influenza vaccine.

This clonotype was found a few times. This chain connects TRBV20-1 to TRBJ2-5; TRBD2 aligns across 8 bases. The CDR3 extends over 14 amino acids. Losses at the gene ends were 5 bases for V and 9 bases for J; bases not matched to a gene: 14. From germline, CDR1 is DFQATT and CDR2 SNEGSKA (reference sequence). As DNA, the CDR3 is TGCAGTGCTGCCACCGGGACTAGAGCGGGGGCCCAGTACTTC. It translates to CSAATGTRAGAQYF.

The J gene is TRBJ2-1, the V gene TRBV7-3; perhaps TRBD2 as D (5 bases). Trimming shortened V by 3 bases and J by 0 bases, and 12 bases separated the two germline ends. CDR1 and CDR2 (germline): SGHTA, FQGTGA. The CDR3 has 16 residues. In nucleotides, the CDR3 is TGTGCCAGCAGCTTGTTCTCGGGAACCTCCTACAATGAGCAGTTCTTC. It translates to CASSLFSGTSYNEQFF. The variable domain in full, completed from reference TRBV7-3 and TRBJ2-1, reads GAGVSQTPSNKVTEKGKYVELRCDPISGHTALYWYRQSLGQGPEFLIYFQGTGAADDSGLPNDRFFAVRPEGSVSTLKIQRTERGDSAVYLCASSLFSGTSYNEQFFGPGTRLTVL.

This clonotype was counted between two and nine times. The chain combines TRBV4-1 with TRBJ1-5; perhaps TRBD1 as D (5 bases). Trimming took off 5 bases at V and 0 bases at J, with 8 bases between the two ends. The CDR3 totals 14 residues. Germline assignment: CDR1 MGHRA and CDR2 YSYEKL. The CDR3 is CASSGTVSNQPQHF. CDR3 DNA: TGCGCCAGCAGCGGGACGGTTAGCAATCAGCCCCAGCATTTT.